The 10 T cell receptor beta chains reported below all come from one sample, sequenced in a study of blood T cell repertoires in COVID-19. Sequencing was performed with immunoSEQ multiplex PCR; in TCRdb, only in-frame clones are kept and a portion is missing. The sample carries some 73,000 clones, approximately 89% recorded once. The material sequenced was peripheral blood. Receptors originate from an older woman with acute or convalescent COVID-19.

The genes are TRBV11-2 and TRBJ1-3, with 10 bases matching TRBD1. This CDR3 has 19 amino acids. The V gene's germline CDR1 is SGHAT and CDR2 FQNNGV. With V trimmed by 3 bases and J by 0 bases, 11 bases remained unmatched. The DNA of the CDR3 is TGTGCCAGCAGCTTCACCCTAATGGACAGGGGGTTCTCTGGAAACACCATATATTTT. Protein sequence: CASSFTLMDRGFSGNTIYF.

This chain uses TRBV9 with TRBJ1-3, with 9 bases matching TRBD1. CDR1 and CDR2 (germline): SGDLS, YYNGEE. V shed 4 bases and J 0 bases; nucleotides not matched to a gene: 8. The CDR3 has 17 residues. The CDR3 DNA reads TGTGCCAGCAGCCGGGAGACAGGGGGGTTCTCTGGAAACACCATATATTTT. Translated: CASSRETGGFSGNTIYF.

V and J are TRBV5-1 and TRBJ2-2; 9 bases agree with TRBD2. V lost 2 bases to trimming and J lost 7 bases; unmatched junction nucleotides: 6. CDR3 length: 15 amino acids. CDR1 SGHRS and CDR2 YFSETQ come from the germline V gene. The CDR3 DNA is TGCGCCAGCAGCTTAAGCCTAGCGGGGCACGGGGAGCTGTTTTTT. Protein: CASSLSLAGHGELFF.

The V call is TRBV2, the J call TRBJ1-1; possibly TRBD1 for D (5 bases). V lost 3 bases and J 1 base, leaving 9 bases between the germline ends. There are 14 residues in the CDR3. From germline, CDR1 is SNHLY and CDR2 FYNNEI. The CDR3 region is CASSEQGKNTEAFF. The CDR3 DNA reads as TGTGCCAGCAGTGAGCAGGGCAAGAACACTGAAGCTTTCTTT.

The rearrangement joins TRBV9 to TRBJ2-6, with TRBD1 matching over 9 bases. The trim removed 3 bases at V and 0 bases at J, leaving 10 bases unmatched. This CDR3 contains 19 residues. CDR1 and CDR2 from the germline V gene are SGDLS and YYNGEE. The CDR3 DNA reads TGTGCCAGCAGCGGAGGCTTGGGACAGGGATTCTCTGGGGCCAACGTCCTGACTTTC. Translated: CASSGGLGQGFSGANVLTF.

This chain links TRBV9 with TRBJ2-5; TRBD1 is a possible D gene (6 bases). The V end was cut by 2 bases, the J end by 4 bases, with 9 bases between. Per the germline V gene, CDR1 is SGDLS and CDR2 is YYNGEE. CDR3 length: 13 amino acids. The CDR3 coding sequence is TGTGCCAGCAGCGTGACAGGCAGAGAGACCCAGTACTTC. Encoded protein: CASSVTGRETQYF.

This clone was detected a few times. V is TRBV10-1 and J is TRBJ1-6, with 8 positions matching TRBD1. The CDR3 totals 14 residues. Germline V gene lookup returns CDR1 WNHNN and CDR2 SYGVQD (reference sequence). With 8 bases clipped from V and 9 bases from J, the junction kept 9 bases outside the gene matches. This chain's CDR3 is CASLEDRASSPLHF. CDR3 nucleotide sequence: TGCGCCAGCTTAGAGGACAGGGCCAGTTCACCCCTCCACTTT.

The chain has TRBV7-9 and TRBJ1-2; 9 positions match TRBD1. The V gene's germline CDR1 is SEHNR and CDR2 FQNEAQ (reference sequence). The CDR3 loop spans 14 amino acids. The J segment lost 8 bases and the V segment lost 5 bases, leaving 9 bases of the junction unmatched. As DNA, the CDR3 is TGTGCCAGCAGCGGCAGGACAGGGGCAGGAGGCTACACCTTC. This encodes CASSGRTGAGGYTF.

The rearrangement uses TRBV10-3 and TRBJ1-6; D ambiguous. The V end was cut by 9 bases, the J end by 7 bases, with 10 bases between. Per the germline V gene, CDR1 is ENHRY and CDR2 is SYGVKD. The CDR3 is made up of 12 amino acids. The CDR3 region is CAISDYNSPLHF. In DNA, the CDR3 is TGTGCCATTTCGGACTACAATTCACCCCTCCACTTT.

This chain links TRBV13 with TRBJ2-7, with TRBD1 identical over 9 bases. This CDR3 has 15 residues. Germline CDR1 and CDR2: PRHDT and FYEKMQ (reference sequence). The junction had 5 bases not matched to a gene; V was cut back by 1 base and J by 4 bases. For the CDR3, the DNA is TGTGCCAGCAGCTTAGCTGGACAGGGGTTTTACGAGCAGTACTTC. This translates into CASSLAGQGFYEQYF. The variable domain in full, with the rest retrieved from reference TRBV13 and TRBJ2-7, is AAGVIQSPRHLIKEKRETATLKCYPIPRHDTVYWYQQGPGQDPQFLISFYEKMQSDKGSIPDRFSAQQFSDYHSELNMSSLELGDSALYFCASSLAGQGFYEQYFGPGTRLTVT.